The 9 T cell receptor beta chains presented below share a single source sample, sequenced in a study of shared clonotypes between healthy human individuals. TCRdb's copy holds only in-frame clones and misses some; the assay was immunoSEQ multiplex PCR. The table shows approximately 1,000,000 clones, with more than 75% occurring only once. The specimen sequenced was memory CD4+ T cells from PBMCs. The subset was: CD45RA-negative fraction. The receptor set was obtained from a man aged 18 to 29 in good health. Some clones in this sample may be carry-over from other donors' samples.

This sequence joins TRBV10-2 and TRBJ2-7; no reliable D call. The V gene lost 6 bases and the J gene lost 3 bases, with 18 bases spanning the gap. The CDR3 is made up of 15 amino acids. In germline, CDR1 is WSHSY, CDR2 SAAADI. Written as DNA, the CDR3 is TGCGCCAGCAGCCTAGAGATTGGTATTGGCTACGAGCAGTACTTC. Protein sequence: CASSLEIGIGYEQYF.

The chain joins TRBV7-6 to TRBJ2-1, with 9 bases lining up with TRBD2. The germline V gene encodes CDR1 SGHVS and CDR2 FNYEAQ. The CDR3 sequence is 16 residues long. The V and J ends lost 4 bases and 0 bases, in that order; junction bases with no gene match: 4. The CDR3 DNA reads TGTGCCAGCAGCTCTACTAGCGGGTTCTCCTACAATGAGCAGTTCTTC. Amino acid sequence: CASSSTSGFSYNEQFF.

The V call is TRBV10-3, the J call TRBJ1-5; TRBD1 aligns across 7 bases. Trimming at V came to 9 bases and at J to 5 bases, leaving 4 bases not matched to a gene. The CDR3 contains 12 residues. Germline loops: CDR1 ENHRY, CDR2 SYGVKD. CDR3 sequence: CAISQGDQPQHF. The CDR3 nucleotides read TGTGCCATATCCCAGGGGGATCAGCCCCAGCATTTT.

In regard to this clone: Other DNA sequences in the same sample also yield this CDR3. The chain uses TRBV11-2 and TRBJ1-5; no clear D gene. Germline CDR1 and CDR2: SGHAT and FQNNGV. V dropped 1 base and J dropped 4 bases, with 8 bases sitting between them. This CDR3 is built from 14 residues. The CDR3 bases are TGTGCCAGCAGCTTAGTAGGTGGGAATCAGCCCCAGCATTTT. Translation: CASSLVGGNQPQHF.

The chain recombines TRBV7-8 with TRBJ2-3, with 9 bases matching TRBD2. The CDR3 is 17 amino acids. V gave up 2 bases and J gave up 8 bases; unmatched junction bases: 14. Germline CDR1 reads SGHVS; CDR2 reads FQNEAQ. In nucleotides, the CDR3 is TGTGCCAGCAGCTTACCCCTCAGACTAGCGGCTCGGGGTACGCAGTATTTT. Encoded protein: CASSLPLRLAARGTQYF.

The CDR3 DNA sequence: TGTGCCAGCAGTTTATTCCGTGCAGCCAACACTGAAGCTTTCTTT. Translated, it gives CASSLFRAANTEAFF. The chain combines TRBV28 with TRBJ1-1, with D hard to call. Germline CDR1 reads MDHEN; CDR2 reads SYDVKM. This CDR3 is built from 15 residues. V lost 1 base, J lost 2 bases, and 11 bases lay in between. The whole variable domain, filled in from reference TRBV28 and TRBJ1-1, reads DVKVTQSSRYLVKRTGEKVFLECVQDMDHENMFWYRQDPGLGLRLIYFSYDVKMKEKGDIPEGYSVSREKKERFSLILESASTNQTSMYLCASSLFRAANTEAFFGQGTRLTVV.

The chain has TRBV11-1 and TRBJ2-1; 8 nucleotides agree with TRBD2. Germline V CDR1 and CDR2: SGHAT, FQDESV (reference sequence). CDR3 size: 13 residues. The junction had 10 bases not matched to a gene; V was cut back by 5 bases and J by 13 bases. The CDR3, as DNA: TGTGCCAGCAGCAAACAACGGGGGGGCGTCCAGTTCTTC. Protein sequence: CASSKQRGGVQFF.

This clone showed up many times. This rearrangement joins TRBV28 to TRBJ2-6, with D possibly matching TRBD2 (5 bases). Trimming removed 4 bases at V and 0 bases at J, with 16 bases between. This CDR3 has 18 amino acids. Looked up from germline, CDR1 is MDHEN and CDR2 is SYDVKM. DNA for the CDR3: TGTGCCAGCAGTTCCTCCTCCGAGCGGAGCTCTGGGGCCAACGTCCTGACTTTC. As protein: CASSSSSERSSGANVLTF.

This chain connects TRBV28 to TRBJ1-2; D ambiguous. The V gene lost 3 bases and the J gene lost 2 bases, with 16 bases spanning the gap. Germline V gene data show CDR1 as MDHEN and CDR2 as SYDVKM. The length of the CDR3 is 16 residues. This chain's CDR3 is CASSLASFGGNYGYTF. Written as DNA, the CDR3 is TGTGCCAGCAGTTTGGCGAGTTTCGGCGGGAACTATGGCTACACCTTC.